This T cell receptor (beta chain) was recovered during a study of regulatory T cells in long-lasting Graves disease. Findings and limits, study-wide: Persistent cases of Graves' showed reduced TCR diversity relative to newly diagnosed patients. The study found persistent patients shared more public clonotypes (over 2,500) than new patients (966).

Germline trimming cut 4 bases from V and 7 bases from J; bases unmatched to any gene: 10. The CDR3 is 18 amino acids. This clonotype was seen many times. Its matching antigen is unknown. The TCR beta library used iRepertoire HTBI primers with Arm-PCR amplification of CDR3. From the multiplex PCR reads, TCRdb called clonotypes with MiXCR, one entry per CDR3 protein. The table lists 400,000 to 500,000 distinct CDR3 sequences, 20% to 25% of them singletons. Regarding time point: persistent/refractory GD, antithyroid drugs over 5 years with positive TRAb. RNA isolated from PBMCs was used to make the TCR library.

The receptor was derived from a female donor with Graves disease. The sample was peripheral blood mononuclear cells (PBMCs), taken when the disease was refractory, from a patient treated with antithyroid drugs. This chain connects TRBV12-3 or TRBV12-4 to TRBJ2-2; 15 bases align to TRBD2. The CDR3 protein is CASSSPGLAGGWIGELFF. Here the CDR3 DNA reads TGTGCCAGCAGTTCGCCCGGACTAGCGGGAGGGTGGATCGGGGAGCTGTTTTTT.